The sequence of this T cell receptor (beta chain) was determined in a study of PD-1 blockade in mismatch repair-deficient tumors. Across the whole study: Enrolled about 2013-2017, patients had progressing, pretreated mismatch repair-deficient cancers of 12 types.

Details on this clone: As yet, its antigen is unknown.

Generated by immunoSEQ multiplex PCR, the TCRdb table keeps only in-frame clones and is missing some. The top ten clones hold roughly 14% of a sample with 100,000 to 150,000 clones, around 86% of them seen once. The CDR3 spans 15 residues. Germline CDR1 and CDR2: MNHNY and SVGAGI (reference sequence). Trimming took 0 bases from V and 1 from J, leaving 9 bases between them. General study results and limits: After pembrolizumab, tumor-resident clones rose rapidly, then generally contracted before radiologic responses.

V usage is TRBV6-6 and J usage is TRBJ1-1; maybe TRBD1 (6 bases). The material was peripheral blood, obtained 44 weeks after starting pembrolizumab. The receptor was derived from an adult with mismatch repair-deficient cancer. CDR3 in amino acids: CASSYSGRGNTEAFF. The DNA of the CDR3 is TGTGCCAGCAGTTACTCGGGCAGGGGGAACACTGAAGCTTTCTTT.